This T cell receptor (beta chain) was obtained from a study of vaccination and CD4 T cells after COVID-19. Time point meaning: late sampling 161 to 241 days after vaccination in three convalescent patients. This CDR3 comprises 14 residues. V lost 2 bases to trimming and J lost 0 bases, with 7 bases between them. The germline CDR1 and CDR2 sequences are MDHEN and SYDVKM. TCRdb reanalysed the PCR reads using MiXCR and keeps one entry per CDR3 protein. The sample consists of 31,000 or so distinct CDR3 sequences, approximately 49% of them appearing once. The receptor was isolated from a human donor who had recovered from COVID-19. The gene calls are TRBV28 and TRBJ2-5, with a possible D match to TRBD2 (6 bases). Source: CD4+ T cells from blood, taken about 7 months after SARS-CoV-2 vaccination. The CDR3 reads CASSLGGYQETQYF. CDR3 nucleotide sequence: TGTGCCAGCAGTTTAGGGGGGTACCAAGAGACCCAGTACTTC.